This passage covers 20 T cell receptor beta chains from one sample sequenced in a study of cytomegalovirus exposure and HLA in healthy donors. Repertoires were generated with immunoSEQ multiplex PCR, while TCRdb's copy carries only in-frame clones and drops some. This sample carries some 170,000 clones, roughly nine tenths of them seen once, and the ten largest clones take about a tenth. Sequenced material: PBMCs. The receptors here all came from a woman younger than 35 in good health and CMV-seropositive.

The rearrangement joins TRBV27 to TRBJ2-3; D possibly corresponds to TRBD2 (6 bases). Germline V gene sequence: CDR1 MNHEY, CDR2 SMNVEV (reference sequence). Trimming pared 2 bases from V and 4 bases from J, leaving 7 bases between. The CDR3 runs 13 residues. The CDR3 DNA follows: TGTGCCAGCAGTTTAAGGAGGGCAGATACGCAGTATTTT. This codes for CASSLRRADTQYF.

The chain combines TRBV4-3 with TRBJ2-7; a weak D match, TRBD1 (7 bases). V lost 6 bases and J 5 bases, leaving 14 bases between the germline ends. Germline V lookup: CDR1 LGHNA, CDR2 YSLEER. This CDR3 has 13 residues. The CDR3 spells CASRRDSGDEQYF. CDR3 coding DNA: TGCGCCAGCAGGCGGGACAGTGGCGACGAGCAGTACTTC.

The gene calls are TRBV7-9 and TRBJ2-1; the match to TRBD1 covers 9 bases. Germline CDR1 and CDR2: SEHNR and FQNEAQ (reference sequence). The CDR3 is made up of 15 amino acids. Trimming cost V 5 bases and J 7 bases; bases outside gene matches: 9. The CDR3 region is CASSPGTGKVNEQFF. DNA of the CDR3: TGTGCCAGCAGCCCCGGGACAGGGAAAGTTAATGAGCAGTTCTTC.

J is TRBJ1-1 and V is TRBV2; D is ambiguous. V was pared by 7 bases and J by 0 bases, with 15 bases between. The CDR3 is 15 residues long. Germline loops: CDR1 SNHLY, CDR2 FYNNEI. The CDR3 sequence is CASTFRGGLNTEAFF. In DNA, the CDR3 is TGTGCCAGCACCTTCCGAGGAGGGCTGAACACTGAAGCTTTCTTT. The whole variable domain, filled in from reference TRBV2 and TRBJ1-1, reads EPEVTQTPSHQVTQMGQEVILRCVPISNHLYFYWYRQILGQKVEFLVSFYNNEISEKSEIFDDQFSVERPDGSNFTLKIRSTKLEDSAMYFCASTFRGGLNTEAFFGQGTRLTVV.

V gene TRBV5-6 combines with J gene TRBJ2-7; D might be TRBD1 (5 bases). The length of the CDR3 is 13 residues. Trimming removed 2 bases from V and 0 bases from J, with 6 bases in between. Looked up from germline, CDR1 is SGHDT and CDR2 is YYEEEE. The CDR3 protein is CASSFGHSYEQYF. The DNA of the CDR3 is TGTGCCAGCAGCTTTGGACACTCCTACGAGCAGTACTTC. Looking up the rest from reference TRBV5-6 and TRBJ2-7 gives the full variable domain: DAGVTQSPTHLIKTRGQQVTLRCSPKSGHDTVSWYQQALGQGPQFIFQYYEEEERQRGNFPDRFSGHQFPNYSSELNVNALLLGDSALYLCASSFGHSYEQYFGPGTRLTVT.

As DNA, the CDR3 is TGTGCCAGCTTCCAGGACAGGGGAAGCGAAAAACTGTTTTTT. Translation gives CASFQDRGSEKLFF. The chain employs TRBV28 and TRBJ1-4; 9 positions agree with TRBD1. The CDR3 covers 14 residues. The junction had 9 bases not matched to a gene; V was cut back by 8 bases and J by 8 bases. Per germline, CDR1 MDHEN and CDR2 SYDVKM.

The chain employs TRBV6-1 and TRBJ1-3; perhaps TRBD1 as D (5 bases). The germline V gene has CDR1 MNHNS and CDR2 SASEGT. This CDR3 region has 14 residues. V was shortened by 4 bases and J by 0 bases, with 7 bases between the two germline ends. CDR3 sequence (DNA): TGTGCCAGCAGTGGCGGGACCTCTGGAAACACCATATATTTT. This sequence encodes CASSGGTSGNTIYF.

The chain couples TRBV6-7 to TRBJ2-1, with TRBD2 as a possible D gene (6 bases). TRBV6-7 is an open reading frame whose function is uncertain. V dropped 5 bases and J dropped 7 bases, with 24 bases sitting between them. This CDR3 has 17 amino acids. CDR3 region: CASSQKPSSAGINEQFF. The CDR3, as DNA: TGTGCCAGCAGTCAAAAACCTTCCTCGGCGGGAATAAATGAGCAGTTCTTC.

J is TRBJ2-2 and V is TRBV7-9; tentatively, D is TRBD1 (6 bases). Trimming pared 1 base from V and 3 bases from J, leaving 9 bases between. This CDR3 comprises 15 residues. Germline V gene sequence: CDR1 SEHNR, CDR2 FQNEAQ (reference sequence). The CDR3 DNA follows: TGTGCCAGCAGCTTAGAGCAGGGGTACACCGGGGAGCTGTTTTTT. It encodes CASSLEQGYTGELFF.

The chain uses TRBV4-2 and TRBJ2-1; D remains unclear. The CDR3 loop spans 12 amino acids. The germline CDR1 and CDR2 sequences are LGHNA and YNFKEQ. Deletions cut 1 base from V and 5 bases from J, with 3 bases between. CDR3: CASSQGHNEQFF. The CDR3 DNA follows: TGTGCCAGCAGCCAAGGGCACAATGAGCAGTTCTTC.

This sequence joins TRBV30 and TRBJ1-5; D is perhaps TRBD1 (6 bases). Germline CDR1 and CDR2: GTSNPN and SVGIG (reference sequence). The ends were cut back, 0 bases at V and 0 bases at J, with 18 bases in the middle. CDR3 length: 18 amino acids. Here the CDR3 DNA reads TGTGCCTGGAGTGTACAGGGACGTACAACCTATAGCAATCAGCCCCAGCATTTT. This codes for CAWSVQGRTTYSNQPQHF.

V is TRBV5-4 and J is TRBJ2-1, with D possibly being TRBD2 (5 bases). Germline V gene lookup returns CDR1 SGHNT and CDR2 YYREEE (reference sequence). Trimming stripped 0 bases from V and 0 bases from J, with 7 bases between. The CDR3 runs 15 residues. In DNA, the CDR3 is TGTGCCAGCAGCTTGGGGGCGGGCTCCTACAATGAGCAGTTCTTC. Encoded protein: CASSLGAGSYNEQFF.

The CDR3 coding sequence is TGTGCCAGTAGTGAGGGTTGGGAGACCCAGTACTTC. It translates to CASSEGWETQYF. The chain recombines TRBV19 with TRBJ2-5; D is perhaps TRBD2 (5 bases). V lost 5 bases and J lost 5, with 9 bases in between. CDR3 length equals 12 residues. Germline V gene lookup returns CDR1 LNHDA and CDR2 SQIVND (reference sequence). The whole variable domain, remainder taken from reference TRBV19 and TRBJ2-5, is DGGITQSPKYLFRKEGQNVTLSCEQNLNHDAMYWYRQDPGQGLRLIYYSQIVNDFQKGDIAEGYSVSREKKESFPLTVTSAQKNPTAFYLCASSEGWETQYFGPGTRLLVL.

This clone was detected only once. V usage is TRBV9 and J usage is TRBJ2-5; D may be TRBD2 (6 bases). Trimming took 2 bases from V and 5 from J, leaving 13 bases between them. Germline CDR1 reads SGDLS; CDR2 reads YYNGEE. The length of the CDR3 is 14 residues. The DNA of the CDR3 is TGTGCCAGCAGCGTGTTTAGCGGAGGGGAGACCCAGTACTTC. It codes for CASSVFSGGETQYF.

The chain combines TRBV9 with TRBJ2-7, with 7 bases fitting TRBD2. J was trimmed by 2 bases and V by 0 bases; bases with no gene match: 8. Germline V lookup: CDR1 SGDLS, CDR2 YYNGEE. There are 16 residues in the CDR3. The CDR3 sequence: CASSVGGSGSAYEQYF. DNA for the CDR3: TGTGCCAGCAGCGTAGGGGGTAGCGGGTCTGCCTACGAGCAGTACTTC.

The gene calls are TRBV30 and TRBJ1-4; 11 positions match TRBD1. This CDR3 contains 12 residues. Germline-derived CDR1 and CDR2 are GTSNPN and SVGIG (reference sequence). The CDR3 region is CAGQGAKEKLFF. The DNA for the CDR3 is TGTGCTGGACAGGGGGCAAAAGAAAAACTGTTTTTT.

This clone was observed once. V usage is TRBV28 and J usage is TRBJ2-3; 9 bases are a match to TRBD2. The CDR3 contains 16 residues. CDR1 and CDR2 from the germline V gene are MDHEN and SYDVKM. The junction had 11 bases not matched to a gene; V was cut back by 7 bases and J by 3 bases. CDR3 amino acids: CASIGRAGGPTDTQYF. CDR3 bases: TGTGCCAGCATAGGAAGGGCGGGAGGGCCGACAGATACGCAGTATTTT.

This clone was counted a single time. V usage is TRBV25-1 and J usage is TRBJ2-5, with 14 bases lining up with TRBD2. Germline CDR1 reads MGHDK; CDR2 reads SYGVNS. The V segment lost 4 bases and the J segment 2 bases; nucleotides outside the gene matches: 3. The CDR3 is 16 amino acids. CDR3 in amino acids: CASSGWTSGRQETQYF. In DNA form, the CDR3 reads TGTGCCAGCAGTGGTTGGACTAGCGGGAGGCAAGAGACCCAGTACTTC.

The chain links TRBV30 to TRBJ1-5; TRBD1 matches 10 bases. The CDR3 length is 17 residues. Germline V gene data show CDR1 as GTSNPN and CDR2 as SVGIG (reference sequence). Losses at the gene ends were 1 base for V and 0 bases for J; bases not matched to a gene: 6. CDR3 nucleotide sequence: TGTGCCTGGAGTGGACAGGGGGCCACCTCTAGCAATCAGCCCCAGCATTTT. It codes for CAWSGQGATSSNQPQHF.

This chain connects TRBV5-1 to TRBJ2-2; TRBD2 aligns across 8 bases. J lost 7 bases, V lost 4 bases, and 6 bases had no gene match. Germline-derived CDR1 and CDR2 are SGHRS and YFSETQ. This CDR3 has 14 amino acids. This CDR3 reads CASSVTSVGGELFF. The CDR3 region has the DNA TGCGCCAGCAGCGTGACTAGCGTGGGCGGGGAGCTGTTTTTT.